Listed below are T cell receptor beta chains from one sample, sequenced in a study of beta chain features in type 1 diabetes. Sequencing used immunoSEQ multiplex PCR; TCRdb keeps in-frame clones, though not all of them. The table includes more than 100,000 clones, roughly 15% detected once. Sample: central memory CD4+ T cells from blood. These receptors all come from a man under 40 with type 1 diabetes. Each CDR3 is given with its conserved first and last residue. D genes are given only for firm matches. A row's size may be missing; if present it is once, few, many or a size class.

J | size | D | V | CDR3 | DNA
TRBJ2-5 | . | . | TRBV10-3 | CAIKDSQAGTETQYF | TGTGCCATCAAAGATTCCCAAGCCGGGACGGAGACCCAGTACTTC
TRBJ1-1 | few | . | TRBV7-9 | CASNRNTEAFF | TGTGCCAGCAACCGGAACACTGAAGCTTTCTTT
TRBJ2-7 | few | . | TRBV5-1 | CASSLGGASYEQYF | TGCGCCAGCAGCTTGGGGGGCGCCTCCTACGAGCAGTACTTC
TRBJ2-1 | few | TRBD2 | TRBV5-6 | CASYVSGVYNEQFF | TGTGCCAGCTATGTTAGCGGGGTATACAATGAGCAGTTCTTC
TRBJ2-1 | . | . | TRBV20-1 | CSASWENEQFF | TGCAGTGCTAGCTGGGAGAATGAGCAGTTCTTC
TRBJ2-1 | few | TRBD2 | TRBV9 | CASSVLADSYNEQFF | TGTGCCAGCAGCGTCCTAGCGGATTCCTACAATGAGCAGTTCTTC
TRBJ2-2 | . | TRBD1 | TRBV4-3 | CASSAGQGWTGELFF | TGCGCCAGCAGTGCGGGACAGGGGTGGACCGGGGAGCTGTTTTTT
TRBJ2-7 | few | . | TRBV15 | CATSRDRDYEQYF | TGTGCCACCAGCAGGGACAGAGACTACGAGCAGTACTTC
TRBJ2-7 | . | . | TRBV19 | CASSPDTAISYEQYF | TGTGCCAGTAGTCCAGACACAGCAATCTCCTACGAGCAGTACTTC
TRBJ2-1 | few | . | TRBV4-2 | CASSQELSGIHEQFF | TGTGCCAGCAGCCAAGAGCTTTCGGGGATACATGAGCAGTTCTTC
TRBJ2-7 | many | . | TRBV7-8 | CASSLGRFTYEQYF | TGTGCCAGCAGCTTAGGCAGGTTCACCTACGAGCAGTACTTC
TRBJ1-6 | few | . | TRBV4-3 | CASSQDWGNLRSPLHF | TGCGCCAGCAGCCAAGATTGGGGGAATTTAAGATCACCCCTCCACTTT
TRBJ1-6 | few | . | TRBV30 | CAWSYGSTGNSPLHF | TGTGCCTGGAGTTATGGAAGTACCGGTAATTCACCCCTCCACTTT
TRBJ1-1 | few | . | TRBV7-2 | CASSLAGFQGEAFF | TGTGCCAGCAGCTTAGCGGGGTTTCAGGGTGAAGCTTTCTTT
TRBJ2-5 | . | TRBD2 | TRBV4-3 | CASSQDPLIAGETQYF | TGCGCCAGCAGCCAAGATCCGTTGATAGCGGGAGAGACCCAGTACTTC
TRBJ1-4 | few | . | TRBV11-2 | CASSLVAGVGEKLFF | TGTGCCAGCAGCTTAGTTGCAGGGGTTGGTGAAAAACTGTTTTTT
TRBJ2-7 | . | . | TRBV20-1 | CSAEAYEQYF | TGCAGTGCTGAGGCCTACGAGCAGTACTTC
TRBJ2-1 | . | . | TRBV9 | CASSPRQEITYNEQFF | TGTGCCAGCAGCCCCAGACAGGAGATTACCTACAATGAGCAGTTCTTC
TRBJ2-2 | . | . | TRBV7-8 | CASSRRAGTGELFF | TGTGCCAGCAGTCGAAGGGCGGGGACCGGGGAGCTGTTTTTT
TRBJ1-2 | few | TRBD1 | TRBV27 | CASSSRDRAYGYTF | TGTGCCAGCAGTTCCCGGGACAGGGCTTATGGCTACACCTTC
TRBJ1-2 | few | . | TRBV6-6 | CASSYLPYGYTF | TGTGCCAGCAGTTACCTCCCGTATGGCTACACCTTC
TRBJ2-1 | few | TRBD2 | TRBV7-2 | CAETSGGAGNNEQFF | TGTGCCGAGACTAGCGGGGGGGCTGGGAACAATGAGCAGTTCTTC
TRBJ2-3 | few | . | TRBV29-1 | CSVLFWGQAGDTQYF | TGCAGCGTTCTCTTCTGGGGGCAGGCTGGAGATACGCAGTATTTT
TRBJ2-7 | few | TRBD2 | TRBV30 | CALELAGRNYEQYF | TGTGCCCTGGAACTAGCGGGCAGAAACTACGAGCAGTACTTC
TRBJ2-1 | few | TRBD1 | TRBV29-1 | CSARGQVNEQFF | TGCAGCGCGCGCGGACAGGTCAATGAGCAGTTCTTC
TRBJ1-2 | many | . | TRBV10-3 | CAISVGDAGGYTF | TGTGCCATCAGTGTCGGGGACGCGGGTGGCTACACCTTC
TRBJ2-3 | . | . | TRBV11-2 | CASSLGVAKDTQYF | TGTGCCAGCAGCTTAGGCGTAGCCAAAGATACGCAGTATTTT
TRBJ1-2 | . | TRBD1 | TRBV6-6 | CASYKGQGGGYTF | TGTGCCAGTTACAAGGGACAGGGGGGAGGCTACACCTTC
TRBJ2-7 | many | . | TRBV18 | CASSRAGGLSYEQYF | TGTGCCAGCTCACGAGCCGGGGGACTCTCCTACGAGCAGTACTTC
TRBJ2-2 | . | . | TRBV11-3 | CASSLDPTTGELFF | TGTGCCAGCAGCTTAGATCCGACGACCGGGGAGCTGTTTTTT
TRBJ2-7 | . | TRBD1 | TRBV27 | CASSLHGGTEVHEQYF | TGTGCCAGCAGTTTACATGGTGGGACAGAAGTACACGAGCAGTACTTC
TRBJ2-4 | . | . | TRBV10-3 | CASSSRVVAKNIQYF | TGTGCCAGCAGCTCCAGGGTGGTAGCCAAAAACATTCAGTACTTC
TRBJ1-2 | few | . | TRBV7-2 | CASSSGQRTYGYTF | TGTGCCAGCAGCTCCGGACAGCGCACTTATGGCTACACCTTC
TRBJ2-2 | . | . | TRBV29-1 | CSVGTGELFF | TGCAGCGTTGGTACCGGGGAGCTGTTTTTT
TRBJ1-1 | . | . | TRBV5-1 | CASSLTGVDTEAFF | TGCGCCAGCAGCTTGACGGGGGTCGACACTGAAGCTTTCTTT
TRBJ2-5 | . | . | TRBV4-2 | CASSQGSRSDRGQETQYF | TGTGCCAGCAGCCAAGGATCAAGATCGGACAGAGGCCAAGAGACCCAGTACTTC
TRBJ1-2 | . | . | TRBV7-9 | CASSLGPNYGYTF | TGTGCCAGCAGCTTAGGACCCAATTATGGCTACACCTTC
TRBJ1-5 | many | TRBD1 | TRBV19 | CASSIAATGGQPQHF | TGTGCCAGTAGTATAGCTGCGACAGGGGGGCAGCCCCAGCATTTT
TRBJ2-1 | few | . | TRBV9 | CASSVEPTASSYNEQFF | TGTGCCAGCAGCGTAGAACCGACAGCAAGCTCCTACAATGAGCAGTTCTTC
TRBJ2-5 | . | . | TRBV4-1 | CASSQKGLMEETQYF | TGCGCCAGCAGCCAAAAGGGGCTGATGGAAGAGACCCAGTACTTC
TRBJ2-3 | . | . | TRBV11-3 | CASSLGDTQYF | TGTGCCAGCAGCCTAGGGGATACGCAGTATTTT
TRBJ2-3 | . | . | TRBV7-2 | CASSLATGTDTQYF | TGTGCCAGCAGCTTAGCTACAGGCACAGATACGCAGTATTTT
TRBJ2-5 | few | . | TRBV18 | CASSPRFETQYF | TGTGCCAGCTCACCACGGTTTGAGACCCAGTACTTC
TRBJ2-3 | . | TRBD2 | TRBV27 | CASSSTHSGGRTDTQYF | TGTGCCAGCAGTTCCACCCATAGCGGGGGAAGGACAGATACGCAGTATTTT
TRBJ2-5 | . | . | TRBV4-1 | CASSKEQETQYF | TGCGCCAGCAGTAAAGAACAAGAGACCCAGTACTTC